The rows below give T cell receptor beta chains drawn from one sample of a study of chemoradiotherapy in HPV16-positive cancers. Sequenced by immunoSEQ multiplex PCR; TCRdb stores in-frame clones only, minus some. The profile shows about 20,000 clones, around 87% of them singletons. Sequenced here: blood, sampled from a patient who underwent chemoradiotherapy. The receptors were gathered from a human donor with HPV-associated anogenital cancer. The CDR3 runs from the conserved cysteine through the conserved F or W. A D gene is named only where the DNA matches it firmly.

j_call d_call v_call cdr3_nt cdr3_aa
TRBJ2-2 TRBD2 TRBV19 TGTGCCAGTAGAACCACTAGCGGGGTGAACACCGGGGAGCTGTTTTTT CASRTTSGVNTGELFF
TRBJ1-2 TRBD1 TRBV6-1 TGTGCCAGCAAAATGACAGGGGCACGGTATGGCTACACCTTC CASKMTGARYGYTF
TRBJ2-6 . TRBV5-1 TGCGCCAGCAGCTTGGATGATCGGCCCGGGGCCAACGTCCTGACTTTC CASSLDDRPGANVLTF
TRBJ2-7 TRBD2 TRBV28 TGTGCCAGCAGTTTCCCCCGAACTAGCGGGAGGCCCTACGAGCAGTACTTC CASSFPRTSGRPYEQYF
TRBJ1-4 TRBD1 TRBV9 TGTGCCAGCAGCGTAGCCCCCGGACAGGGAACTAATGAAAAACTGTTTTTT CASSVAPGQGTNEKLFF
TRBJ2-7 . TRBV27 TGTGCCAGCTGGACCCGGGGGCCCTCCTACGAGCAGTACTTC CASWTRGPSYEQYF
TRBJ2-7 TRBD1 TRBV13 TGTGCCAGCAGCGGACAGGGCGGGCAGTACTTC CASSGQGGQYF
TRBJ1-2 . TRBV7-2 TGTGCCAGCAACCACCCGTCTAACTATGGCTACACCTTC CASNHPSNYGYTF
TRBJ1-1 . TRBV7-2 TGTGCCAGCAGCCCGGGGGGGGCCGGCACTGAAGCTTTCTTT CASSPGGAGTEAFF
TRBJ1-3 . TRBV18 TGTGCCAGCTCACCAGGGCAGGACTCTGGAAACACCATATATTTT CASSPGQDSGNTIYF